This TCR beta chain originates from a study of radiotherapy plus CTLA-4 blockade in lung cancer (dated by TCRdb to 2016 to 2018). In terms of the full investigation: Objective responses occurred in 18% of enrolled patients, and about 33% achieved disease control. The research as a whole found: After treatment with radiotherapy and ipilimumab, TCR clones that came from tumors expanded in the peripheral blood. Increased serum interferon-beta after radiation, together with early dynamic changes in blood T cell clones, were reported to be the strongest predictors of response.

About this clone itself: Its antigen is still unknown. It has no much larger one-base neighbor in the sample; base qualities were not kept.

Library generation was performed with the immunoSEQ multiplex PCR assay. TCRdb provides this immuneACCESS table in a form limited to in-frame rearrangements. Some clones are lacking; in checked studies, under half of them reflect an unresolved V gene, and why the rest are absent is not known. This sample is represented by some 77,000 clones; 75% to 90% of them were singletons. The ten largest clones capture approximately 2% of the sample. The study evaluated CTLA-4 blockade (ipilimumab) given together with focal radiation therapy in patients who had chemo-refractory metastatic non-small-cell lung cancer. The sequencing here drew on peripheral blood, taken from a patient treated with radiotherapy plus ipilimumab. The source of this sequence is a human donor with non-small cell lung cancer who had a partial response to radiotherapy plus ipilimumab.

The CDR3 protein: CASSSGQGAQGDTQYF. The nucleotide sequence reads as follows: TGTGCCAGCAGTTCCGGACAGGGGGCCCAAGGGGATACGCAGTATTTT. The chain is encoded by TRBV28 joined to TRBJ2-3; 11 bases in between match TRBD1. Germline trimming amounts to 4 bases on V and 6 bases on J, with 9 as the count of junction bases outside the gene matches. The CDR3 goes from the cysteine to the phenylalanine over 16 residues. The DNA shown is the 48-base CDR3, in frame from base 1. The germline V gene provides CDR1 MDHEN and CDR2 SYDVKM. Here the CDR3 is joined to the reference TRBV28 and TRBJ2-3 genes, and the full variable domain is: DVKVTQSSRYLVKRTGEKVFLECVQDMDHENMFWYRQDPGLGLRLIYFSYDVKMKEKGDIPEGYSVSREKKERFSLILESASTNQTSMYLCASSSGQGAQGDTQYFGPGTRLTVL.